This T cell receptor (beta chain) comes out of a study of shared clonotypes between healthy human individuals (TCRdb year 2020). About the investigation overall: A couple of women and a few men aged 18 to 49 years were included in the cohort. For each donor, CD4 naive and CD4 memory were each run on three plates, CD8 naive on two plates, and CD8 memory on one plate. To estimate repertoire size and how much clonotype sharing occurs between individuals, the study deeply sequenced the blood TCR repertoires of about five healthy adults. Different laboratories and diverse techniques were used to prepare libraries and sequence TCR repertoires, to increase sequencing depth and limit assay-specific biases. Leukapheresis yielded between about 0.9 and 9.5 billion PBMCs per donor. What the study reported, not specific to this receptor: Even with the large sequencing depth, rarefaction of the sorted-subset datasets indicated that sequencing was incomplete. About 5% of naive CD4, 3.5% of naive CD8, 2.3% of memory CD4, and over 0.35% of memory CD8 clonotypes were shared across a few donors. Clonotypes shared by all four sorted-subset donors showed higher generation probabilities than non-shared clonotypes. The genetic and exposure-history diversity represented was limited by the small number of donors. Based on pairwise subsampling, the degree of clonotype sharing among donors was expected to be affected by sequencing depth. Estimated clonotype richness was generally larger for naive than for memory subsets. Sampling was restricted to blood, and TCR repertoires in tissue are likely to differ from TCR repertoires in blood.

Donors were healthy HIV-negative adults with no recently reported acute infections or vaccinations. All donors were Caucasian adults living in Nashville, Tennessee, USA. CD4+ T cells were enriched by magnetic negative selection; naive cells were then positively selected on CD45RA, and the negative fraction formed the memory subset. Blood was obtained by leukapheresis, after which PBMCs were separated by Ficoll-Histopaque density gradient centrifugation and cryopreserved in liquid nitrogen vapor phase. Analytical flow cytometry was used to check the purity and quantity of each magnetically sorted T cell population. Genomic DNA was isolated from every sorted fraction and measured by UV absorbance on a Nanodrop 2000c. Using the deep immunoSEQ assay, multiplex PCR amplified TCR CDR3 regions from genomic DNA. For each cell subset, the extracted genomic DNA was distributed evenly across all wells of several immunoSEQ 96-well plates, and each plate served as one replicate. For sorted subsets, each replicate PCR was loaded with approximately 0.2 ug genomic DNA, equivalent to about 30,000 T cell genomes. The purified libraries were quantified using a Qubit 3.0 fluorometer, sized with a Bioanalyzer 2100, and then quantified again using the KAPA Library Quantification kit. Each immunoSEQ 96-well plate was sequenced on its own single-read 150-cycle Illumina NextSeq 550 flow cell. The original methods were these. Because only junctional sequences without quality scores were contained in the immunoSEQ output, filtering matching that applied to full-length reads could not be performed. Sequences were annotated with PyIR, a Python wrapper for IgBLAST v1.9, using IMGT germline references to assign V/J genes and CDR3. Reads were removed for weak V/J assignments (E-value above 1e-6), missing CDR3, stop codons, out-of-frame junctions, or ambiguous translated residues. V3J clonotypes were defined as sequences sharing an identical inferred V gene, J gene, and CDR3 amino acid sequence. The percentage overlap between two repertoires was calculated by dividing the number of shared unique clonotypes by the size of the smaller repertoire. Richness of each repertoire was evaluated using RTK rarefaction, the Chao1 estimator, and Recon v2.1 estimates of unobserved clonotypes. For all TCRbeta clonotypes obtained by the gDNA method from a few donors, generation probabilities were computed with OLGA. Drawn from immuneACCESS, this table holds only the in-frame rearrangements with V and J called that TCRdb kept. Clones are partly lost; checked studies trace under half to an unresolved V gene and leave the rest unexplained. V, J and clone size reflect that table, while D and trimming were determined from the DNA. The sample yields 1,400,000 or so clones; just under 99% were counted once. The top ten clones comprise 0.36% of the sample.

For this clone: Its antigen is not yet known. Qualities for individual bases were not recorded, and no much larger clone is one base off.

The clonotype comes from a man aged 25-40 years in good health. Material for sequencing was naive CD4+ T cells sorted from blood. The cell subset or site label of this sample denotes: CD45RA+ positively selected.

CDR3 sequence: CASSPPGRGNEKLFF. The DNA sequence reads TGTGCCAGCAGCCCTCCTGGGCGGGGGAATGAAAAACTGTTTTTT. The chain uses TRBV9 and TRBJ1-4; TRBD1 is a weak D gene call, 5 bases matching. The CDR1 and CDR2 encoded by the germline V gene are SGDLS and YYNGEE. Trimming costs V 4 bases and J 5 bases, and their ends lie 15 bases apart. Counted from cysteine to phenylalanine, this CDR3 has 15 amino acids. Only CDR3 DNA remains: 45 bases, in frame from the first base.